This T cell receptor beta chain appears in the sequencing data of a study of regulatory T cells in long-lasting Graves disease. Looking at the study overall: Those with persistent Graves' disease had received antithyroid drugs for over 5 years with positive TSH receptor antibodies.

Losses at the gene ends were 4 bases for V and 5 bases for J; bases not matched to a gene: 6. The CDR3 contains 14 residues. CDR1 is MDHEN, CDR2 SYDVKM, per germline. Time point given: persistent/refractory GD, antithyroid drugs over 5 years with positive TRAb. PBMCs were the source of the RNA used for TCR sequencing. Study-level results: Exclusively peripheral blood, rather than thyroid tissue, was studied. The study found TRBV28, TRBJ1-2 and TRBJ2-5 favored in persistent disease. Whereas new patients shared 870 or so public clonotypes, persistent patients shared more, at a few thousand.

This clonotype was counted at least ten times. The antigen remains undetermined. Construction of the TCR beta libraries employed iRepertoire HTBI primers in conjunction with Arm-PCR of CDR3 regions. TCRdb reanalysed the multiplex PCR reads using MiXCR and keeps one entry per CDR3 protein. The sample consists of over 450,000 distinct CDR3 sequences, about a fifth of them appearing once. The V gene is TRBV28, the J gene TRBJ2-7; 9 bases line up with TRBD1. This clonotype was obtained from a female donor with Graves disease. This specimen was peripheral blood mononuclear cells (PBMCs), taken when the disease was refractory, from a patient treated with antithyroid drugs. The CDR3 DNA reads TGTGCCAGCAGTTCTCGGACAGGGGTAAACGAGCAGTACTTC. Translating it yields CASSSRTGVNEQYF.